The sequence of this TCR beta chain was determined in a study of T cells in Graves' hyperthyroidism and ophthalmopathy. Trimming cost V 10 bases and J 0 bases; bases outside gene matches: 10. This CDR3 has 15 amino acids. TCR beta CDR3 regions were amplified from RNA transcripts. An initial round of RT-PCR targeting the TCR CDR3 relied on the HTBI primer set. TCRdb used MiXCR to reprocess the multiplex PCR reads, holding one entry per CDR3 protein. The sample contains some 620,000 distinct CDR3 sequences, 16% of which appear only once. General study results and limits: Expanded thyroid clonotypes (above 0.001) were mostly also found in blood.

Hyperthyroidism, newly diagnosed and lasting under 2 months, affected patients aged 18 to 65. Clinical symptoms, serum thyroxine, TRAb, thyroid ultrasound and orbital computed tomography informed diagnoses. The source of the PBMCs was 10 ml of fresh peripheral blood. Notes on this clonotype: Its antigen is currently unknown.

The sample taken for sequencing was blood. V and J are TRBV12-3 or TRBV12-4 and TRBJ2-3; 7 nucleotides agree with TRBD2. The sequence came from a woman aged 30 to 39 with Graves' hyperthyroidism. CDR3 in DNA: TGTGCCACCACCGAGCCTAGCGGTAGCACAGATACGCAGTATTTT. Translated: CATTEPSGSTDTQYF.